Each of the 22 T cell receptor beta chains below was sequenced from the same sample in a study of shared clonotypes between healthy human individuals. Clones were read by immunoSEQ multiplex PCR, and TCRdb kept only the in-frame ones, dropping some. Of roughly 2.2 million clones listed, around 93% are singletons. Sample: naive CD4+ T cells from PBMCs. Described subset: CD45RA+ positively selected. Every receptor here comes from a man in his late teens or twenties in good health. Some clones in this sample may be carry-over from other donors' samples.

This chain links TRBV6-5 with TRBJ2-7; 9 bases are a match to TRBD1. Trimming took 6 bases from V and 1 from J; bases not matched to a gene: 4. Germline CDR1 is MNHEY and CDR2 is SVGAGI. This CDR3 region has 14 residues. The CDR3 DNA reads as TGTGCCAGCAGGAGGGGACAGGGTTCCTACGAGCAGTACTTC. Amino acids: CASRRGQGSYEQYF.

The J gene is TRBJ2-2, the V gene TRBV5-6; 8 nucleotides align to TRBD2. The CDR3 sequence is 16 residues long. The trim removed 4 bases at V and 7 bases at J, leaving 12 bases unmatched. Germline assignment: CDR1 SGHDT and CDR2 YYEEEE. The CDR3 reads CASSGDQRERSGELFF. As DNA, the CDR3 is TGTGCCAGCAGCGGGGACCAGCGGGAGCGGAGCGGGGAGCTGTTTTTT.

This sequence joins TRBV5-4 and TRBJ2-7; 9 bases are shared with TRBD1. The CDR3 loop spans 15 amino acids. CDR1 and CDR2 from the germline V gene are SGHNT and YYREEE (reference sequence). V shed 4 bases and J 6 bases; nucleotides not matched to a gene: 11. As DNA, the CDR3 is TGTGCCAGCAGCACACAGACAGGGGGGTTCCGCGAGCAGTACTTC. Translated: CASSTQTGGFREQYF.

The V and J genes are TRBV10-3 and TRBJ2-1; 7 bases fit TRBD1. The length of the CDR3 is 14 residues. Looked up from germline, CDR1 is ENHRY and CDR2 is SYGVKD. Losses at the gene ends were 10 bases for V and 2 bases for J; bases not matched to a gene: 8. CDR3 residues: CANGDSLAYNEQFF. The CDR3 DNA reads as TGTGCCAACGGGGACAGTCTAGCCTACAATGAGCAGTTCTTC.

The CDR3 loop reads CASSRITGGLENTEAFF. CDR3 nucleotide sequence: TGTGCCAGCAGCCGAATTACAGGGGGGTTAGAGAACACTGAAGCTTTCTTT. This chain connects TRBV7-9 to TRBJ1-1, with 8 bases lining up with TRBD1. Trimming took 5 bases from V and 1 from J; bases not matched to a gene: 12. The V gene's germline CDR1 is SEHNR and CDR2 FQNEAQ (reference sequence). CDR3 length equals 17 residues. The entire variable domain, with the rest obtained from reference TRBV7-9 and TRBJ1-1, is as follows: DTGVSQNPRHKITKRGQNVTFRCDPISEHNRLYWYRQTLGQGPEFLTYFQNEAQLEKSRLLSDRFSAERPKGSFSTLEIQRTEQGDSAMYLCASSRITGGLENTEAFFGQGTRLTVV.

The chain joins TRBV5-6 to TRBJ1-1; D call uncertain. V shed 3 bases and J shed 1 base, with 19 bases lying between them. This CDR3 is 17 amino acids long. Germline loops: CDR1 SGHDT, CDR2 YYEEEE. In nucleotides, the CDR3 is TGTGCCAGCAGCTCCTTGACGGATAGGTGGAGGAACACTGAAGCTTTCTTT. This encodes CASSSLTDRWRNTEAFF.

Of note for this clone: The identical CDR3 is also encoded by other nucleotide sequences in the sample. The chain has TRBV29-1 and TRBJ2-3; D unclear. The CDR3 length is 13 residues. Germline-derived CDR1 and CDR2 are SQVTM and ANQGSEA. Trimming shortened V by 1 base and J by 2 bases, and 7 bases separated the two germline ends. CDR3 sequence reads: CSVEGQYTDTQYF. The CDR3 DNA follows: TGCAGCGTTGAAGGGCAGTACACAGATACGCAGTATTTT.

This chain uses TRBV6-6 with TRBJ1-1, with 7 bases that match TRBD1. The J segment lost 11 bases and the V segment lost 6 bases, leaving 9 bases of the junction unmatched. Germline-derived CDR1 and CDR2 are MNHNY and SVGAGI (reference sequence). There are 12 residues in the CDR3. Here the CDR3 DNA reads TGTGCCAGCAGACCTTCAGGGGGTATTGCTTTCTTT. Residues: CASRPSGGIAFF.

Remarks on this clone: The same CDR3 can be traced to other DNA sequences in this sample. The chain joins TRBV5-1 to TRBJ2-7; tentatively, D is TRBD1 (6 bases). Germline CDR1 is SGHRS and CDR2 is YFSETQ. The CDR3 contains 14 residues. V lost 3 bases to trimming and J lost 2 bases, with 12 bases between them. CDR3 region: CASSSGTSAYEQYF. DNA of the CDR3: TGCGCCAGCAGCTCGGGGACATCGGCCTACGAGCAGTACTTC.

The chain employs TRBV5-4 and TRBJ2-2, with TRBD1 matching 7 bases. Trimming removed 3 bases from V and 4 bases from J; junction bases left unmatched: 6. In germline, CDR1 is SGHNT, CDR2 YYREEE (reference sequence). The CDR3 loop spans 15 amino acids. This CDR3 reads CASSSLQGPTGELFF. The CDR3 DNA is TGTGCCAGCAGCTCGTTACAGGGGCCCACCGGGGAGCTGTTTTTT.

With respect to this clone: The same CDR3 arises from other DNA sequences in this sample as well. The chain combines TRBV2 with TRBJ2-5; unclear D gene. Trimming shortened V by 5 bases and J by 3 bases, and 7 bases separated the two germline ends. CDR3 size: 12 residues. The germline CDR1 and CDR2 sequences are SNHLY and FYNNEI. The CDR3 nucleotides read TGTGCCAGCAGTTGGGCAGAAGAGACCCAGTACTTC. Translation: CASSWAEETQYF.

In regard to this clone: The junction differs from germline at one of its ends, possibly a read error. The chain uses TRBV7-2 and TRBJ2-5, with D tentatively TRBD2 (6 bases). This CDR3 spans 12 amino acids. CDR1 is SGHTA and CDR2 is FQGNSA in the germline V gene. The DNA for the CDR3 is TGTGCCAGCAGAAAGGCCGGGAGTGCGTTCCACTTC. This encodes CASRKAGSAFHF.

The V call is TRBV7-3, the J call TRBJ2-1, with D unclear. Germline V CDR1 and CDR2: SGHTA, FQGTGA. Trimming stripped 2 bases from V and 8 bases from J, with 10 bases between. This CDR3 has 13 amino acids. This chain's CDR3 is CASSLSGGDEQFF. CDR3 bases: TGTGCCAGCAGCTTATCCGGCGGCGATGAGCAGTTCTTC.

This chain connects TRBV7-2 to TRBJ1-2; 7 bases are a match to TRBD1. V gave up 2 bases and J gave up 6 bases; unmatched junction bases: 15. CDR3 size: 17 residues. The germline V gene encodes CDR1 SGHTA and CDR2 FQGNSA. The CDR3: CASSLYVWDRPYHGYTF. DNA of the CDR3: TGTGCCAGCAGCTTATACGTTTGGGACAGACCATACCATGGCTACACCTTC.

This clone was seen only once. This chain links TRBV29-1 with TRBJ2-1; 7 bases line up with TRBD2. CDR3 size: 13 residues. Germline values: CDR1 SQVTM, CDR2 ANQGSEA. CDR3 in DNA: TGCACCGTCGGGACTACCCTTTACAATGAGCAGTTCTTC. Protein: CTVGTTLYNEQFF.

Of note for this clone: Other DNA sequences in the sample encode the same CDR3. This sequence joins TRBV28 and TRBJ1-4, with D maybe TRBD1 (5 bases). The CDR3 contains 14 residues. V dropped 3 bases and J dropped 3 bases, with 8 bases sitting between them. In germline, CDR1 is MDHEN, CDR2 SYDVKM. The CDR3: CASSLGGSNEKLFF. DNA for the CDR3: TGTGCCAGCAGTTTGGGGGGTTCTAATGAAAAACTGTTTTTT.

The chain recombines TRBV5-4 with TRBJ2-7, with TRBD1 matching 11 bases. Germline V gene data show CDR1 as SGHNT and CDR2 as YYREEE (reference sequence). Trimming removed 0 bases from V and 2 bases from J; junction bases left unmatched: 10. There are 18 residues in the CDR3. The CDR3 nucleotides are TGTGCCAGCAGCTTGGGGACAGGGGGCGCGAAAAGGGCCTACGAGCAGTACTTC. Amino acid sequence: CASSLGTGGAKRAYEQYF.

The gene calls are TRBV6-1 and TRBJ2-5; 7 positions match TRBD1. The CDR3 sequence is 14 residues long. J gave up 5 bases and V 8 bases, and 11 bases lay outside the gene matches. CDR1 is MNHNS and CDR2 is SASEGT in the germline V gene. CDR3 in DNA: TGTGCCAGCGCAGAAAGGGGGCCCGGGGAGACCCAGTACTTC. It codes for CASAERGPGETQYF.

Remarks on this clone: This specimen includes other DNA sequences encoding the same CDR3. The CDR3 nucleotides are TGTGCCAGCAGCCTCACGGGGTCCGGAAACACCATATATTTT. Its protein product is CASSLTGSGNTIYF. The chain couples TRBV11-2 to TRBJ1-3; D gene uncertain. The CDR3 is 14 amino acids. Germline V gene data show CDR1 as SGHAT and CDR2 as FQNNGV. The germline V and J ends were trimmed by 5 bases and 4 bases, with 12 bases remaining between them.

V gene TRBV10-3 combines with J gene TRBJ2-2; TRBD2 might be the D (7 bases). This CDR3 region has 14 residues. CDR1 is ENHRY, CDR2 SYGVKD, per germline. V lost 10 bases to trimming and J lost 7 bases, with 19 bases between them. CDR3 sequence (DNA): TGTGCCACCCGAATGGGAGGGGGGGACGGGGAGCTGTTTTTT. Translated, it gives CATRMGGGDGELFF.

The CDR3 DNA sequence: TGTGCCAGTAGGTCCGGCCTCCGCGCCAGCTCTGGAAACACCATATATTTT. This encodes CASRSGLRASSGNTIYF. The V call is TRBV19, the J call TRBJ1-3; D uncertain. Trimming took off 6 bases at V and 0 bases at J, with 18 bases between the two ends. Germline CDR1 LNHDA, CDR2 SQIVND (reference sequence). The CDR3 has 17 amino acids.

The sample holds a few counts of this clone. The chain carries TRBV27 and TRBJ2-7; 8 bases agree with TRBD1. The CDR3 contains 16 residues. Germline trimming cut 4 bases from V and 1 base from J; bases unmatched to any gene: 9. Germline V gives CDR1 MNHEY, CDR2 SMNVEV (reference sequence). The DNA of the CDR3 is TGTGCCAGCAGTTCATCGGACAGGGATCCTTCCTACGAGCAGTACTTC. Protein: CASSSSDRDPSYEQYF.